This TCR beta chain was documented in a study of blood T cells in healthy people across ages. Study results and caveats: A greater number of naive CD4+ cells and higher diversity distinguished long-lived donors from aged donors.

With respect to this clonotype: Its antigen is as yet unknown.

A second PCR of roughly 6 to 12 cycles used a sample-barcoded 5' primer and a J-beta primer mix. TCRdb independently ran MiXCR on the 5' RACE reads; one entry per CDR3 protein. The sample shows some 890,000 distinct CDR3 sequences, about 27% of them seen only once. CDR1 is SGHDN, CDR2 FVKESK, per germline. The CDR3 is 15 amino acids. Losses at the gene ends were 1 base for V and 6 bases for J; bases not matched to a gene: 4. These data also featured in a second study, about T cells of mothers and their children. That work adds: Microchimeric T cell clones that persisted were not detected.

The V and J genes are TRBV14 and TRBJ1-2; the match to TRBD1 covers 11 bases. This clonotype was obtained from a woman aged 40 to 49 in good health. Sequencing input: blood. CDR3 region: CASSQVGTGGNGYTF. In nucleotides, the CDR3 is TGTGCCAGCAGCCAAGTGGGGACAGGGGGAAATGGCTACACCTTC.